This T cell receptor (beta chain) was retrieved from a study of blood T cell repertoires in COVID-19 (dated by TCRdb to 2019 to 2021). About the investigation overall: Collaborator samples came from the United States, Italy and Spain and covered acute and convalescent phases of COVID-19. The prospective study material was composed of cDNA or gDNA derived from T cells, B-cell-depleted T cells, or PBMCs. The dataset comprised deeply sampled blood TCRbeta repertoires from subjects exposed to, actively infected with, or recovered from COVID-19. A freely available public database, intended as a resource for researchers studying the immune response to SARS-CoV-2, is where the repertoires were released. Sample metadata almost always included a de-identified subject ID, COVID-19 status, age in years and sex. Where HLA class I and class II types were available, the types were taken from metadata supplied by the sample provider, not from assay-based typing. Samples were obtained from the ongoing ImmuneRACE study (first 160 participants) and from some 1,300 subjects provided by 6 global collaborators.

V and J lose 2 bases and 6 bases, and a span of 9 bases separates them. Including cysteine and phenylalanine, the CDR3 has 12 amino acids. Solely the CDR3 DNA is kept, with 36 bases framed from the first base. The CDR1 and CDR2 encoded by the germline V gene (reference sequence) are GTSNPN and SVGIG. TCRbeta CDR3 regions were amplified from genomic DNA using the immunoSEQ Assay, a bias-controlled multiplex PCR. Regarding the original processing steps: Within the assay, amplification of reference gene primers was used to estimate how many nucleated cells each sample contained. Sequence reads were collapsed and filtered to measure the absolute abundance of every unique TCRbeta CDR3 rearrangement. For each sample, productive Simpson clonality was calculated as the square root of Simpson's diversity index across productive rearrangements. The table was pulled from immuneACCESS by TCRdb, which kept in-frame rearrangements only. Such tables lose some clones; where checked, under half of the loss comes from unresolved V genes, and the rest has no known cause. The D gene and trimming were derived from the DNA, and the V and J assignments and clone size from that table. Counted in this sample were almost 200,000 clones; around four fifths of them appeared once. The top ten clones comprise approximately 0.99% of the sample.

In Seattle, one collaborating source enrolled patients while the infection was active and tracked those patients longitudinally over the course of disease. Each collaborating institution followed its own protocols to collect whole blood in K2EDTA tubes. Collaborator samples were shipped for TCRbeta analysis as frozen whole blood, isolated PBMCs, or DNA extracted from either sample type. General study outcomes and caveats: The amount of clinical and demographic metadata varied by source and participant and was provided uncurated.

Worth noting for this clone: Its antigen is not yet known. Nothing much larger sits one base from this clone, and base qualities are not available.

Specimen: peripheral blood. The TCR sequence derives from a man in his fifties or sixties with COVID-19, enrolled during active disease. The chain links TRBV30 with TRBJ2-3; too little of a D gene remains to name it. This receptor has the CDR3 CAWSPLADTQYF. The base sequence is TGTGCCTGGAGTCCCCTGGCCGATACGCAGTATTTT.